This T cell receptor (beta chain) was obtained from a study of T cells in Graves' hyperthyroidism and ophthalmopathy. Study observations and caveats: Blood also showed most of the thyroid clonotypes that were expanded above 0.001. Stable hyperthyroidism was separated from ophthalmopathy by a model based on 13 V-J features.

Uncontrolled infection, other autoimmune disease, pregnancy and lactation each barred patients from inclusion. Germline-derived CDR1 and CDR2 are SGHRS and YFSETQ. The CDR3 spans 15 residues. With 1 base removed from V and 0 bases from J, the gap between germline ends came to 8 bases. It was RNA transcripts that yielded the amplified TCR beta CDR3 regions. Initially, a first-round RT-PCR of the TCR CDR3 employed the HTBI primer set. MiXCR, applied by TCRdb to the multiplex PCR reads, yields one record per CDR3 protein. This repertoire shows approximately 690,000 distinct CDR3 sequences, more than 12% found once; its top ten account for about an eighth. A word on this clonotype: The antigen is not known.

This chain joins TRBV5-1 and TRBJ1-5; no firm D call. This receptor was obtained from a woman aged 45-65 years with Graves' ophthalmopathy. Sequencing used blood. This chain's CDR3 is CASSLLPDSNQPQHF. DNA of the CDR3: TGCGCCAGCAGCTTGTTGCCGGATAGCAATCAGCCCCAGCATTTT.